This T cell receptor (beta chain) was identified in a study of tumor-infiltrating lymphocytes in primary liver carcinoma. General study points: Just about 7.5-25% of leading clones were found in every one of five regions. For tumor-adjacent and tumor-blood pairs, overlap was less than that seen for tumor region pairs.

A constant-region primer primed TCR beta cDNA synthesis from roughly 510 ng of total RNA. ARM-PCR was slightly modified, and three nested multiplex PCR rounds with it gave rise to the TCR beta libraries. The first two PCR rounds, around 11 cycles each, used TRBV1-TRBV30 forward primers and a C-beta reverse primer. In TCRdb, the multiplex PCR reads were re-called with MiXCR into one record per CDR3 protein. The data contain around 27,000 distinct CDR3 sequences, roughly four fifths of them singletons. Germline V CDR1 and CDR2: SGHAT, FQNNGV. The CDR3 consists of 16 residues. Co-extraction of RNA and DNA was performed on about 19-32 mg of unsorted bulk tissue. This clonotype was observed once. Antigen: not known. Germline and junction disagree at one end, which may indicate a read error.

The sequence came from a man aged 40-49 years with primary liver carcinoma and hepatitis B virus infection. The rearrangement links TRBV11-2 to TRBJ2-1; 9 bases match TRBD2. Sequencing used liver tumor tissue from sampling region 3. The sample's subset: tumor region T3, left-lateral pole. DNA for the CDR3: TGTGCCAACAGCTTAGGGCTCCTAGCGGGAATGAATGGGCAGCTCTTC. Translating gives CANSLGLLAGMNGQLF.